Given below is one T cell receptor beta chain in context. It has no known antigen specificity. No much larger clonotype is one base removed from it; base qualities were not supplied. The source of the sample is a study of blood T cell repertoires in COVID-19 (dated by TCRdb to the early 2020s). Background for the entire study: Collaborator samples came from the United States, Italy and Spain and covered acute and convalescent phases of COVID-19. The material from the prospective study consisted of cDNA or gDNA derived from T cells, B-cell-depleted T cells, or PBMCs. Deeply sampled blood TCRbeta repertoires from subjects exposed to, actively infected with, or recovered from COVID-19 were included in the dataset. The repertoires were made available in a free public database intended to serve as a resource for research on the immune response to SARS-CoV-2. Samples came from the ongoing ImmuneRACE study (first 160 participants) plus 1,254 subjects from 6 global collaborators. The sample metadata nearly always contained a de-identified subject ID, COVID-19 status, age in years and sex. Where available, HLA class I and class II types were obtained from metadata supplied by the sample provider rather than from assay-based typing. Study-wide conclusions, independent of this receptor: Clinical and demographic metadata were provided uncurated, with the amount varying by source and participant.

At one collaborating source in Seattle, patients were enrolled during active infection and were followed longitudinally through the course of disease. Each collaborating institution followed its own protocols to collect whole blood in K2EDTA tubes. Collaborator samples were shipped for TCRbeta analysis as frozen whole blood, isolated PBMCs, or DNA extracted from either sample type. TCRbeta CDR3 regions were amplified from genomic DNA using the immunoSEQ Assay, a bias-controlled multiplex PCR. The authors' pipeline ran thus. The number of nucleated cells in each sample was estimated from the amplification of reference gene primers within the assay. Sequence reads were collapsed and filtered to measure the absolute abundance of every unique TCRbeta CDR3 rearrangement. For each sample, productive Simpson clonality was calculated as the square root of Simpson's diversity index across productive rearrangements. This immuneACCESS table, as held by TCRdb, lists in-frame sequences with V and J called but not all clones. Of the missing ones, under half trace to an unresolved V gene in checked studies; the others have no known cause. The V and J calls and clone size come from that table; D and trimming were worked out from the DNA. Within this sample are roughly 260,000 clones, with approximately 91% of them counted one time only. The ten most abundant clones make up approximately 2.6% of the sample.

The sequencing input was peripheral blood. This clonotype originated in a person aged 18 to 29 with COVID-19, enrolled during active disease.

The CDR3 sequence is CATSRGTSGSDEQFF. The nucleotide sequence reads TGTGCCACCAGCAGAGGGACTAGCGGGAGTGATGAGCAGTTCTTC. The chain was built from TRBV15 and TRBJ2-1, with TRBD2 identical over 13 junction bases. The CDR3 spans 15 residues, from the cysteine through the phenylalanine. The CDR3 DNA has 45 bases and is translated from base 1. At the junction V is shortened by 1 base and J by 8 bases; bases outside the gene matches: 2. The germline V gene (reference sequence) supplies CDR1 LNHNV and CDR2 YYDKDF.